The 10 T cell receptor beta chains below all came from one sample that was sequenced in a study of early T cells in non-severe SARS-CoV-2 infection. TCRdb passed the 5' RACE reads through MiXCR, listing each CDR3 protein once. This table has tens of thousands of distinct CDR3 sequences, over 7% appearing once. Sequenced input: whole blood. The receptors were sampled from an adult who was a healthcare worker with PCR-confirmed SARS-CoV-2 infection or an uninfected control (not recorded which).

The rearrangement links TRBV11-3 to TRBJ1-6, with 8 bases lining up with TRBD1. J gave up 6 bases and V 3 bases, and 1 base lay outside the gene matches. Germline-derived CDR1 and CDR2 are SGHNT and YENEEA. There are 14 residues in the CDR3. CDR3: CASSLTGVNSPLHF. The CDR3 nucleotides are TGTGCCAGCAGCTTGACAGGGGTTAATTCACCCCTCCACTTT.

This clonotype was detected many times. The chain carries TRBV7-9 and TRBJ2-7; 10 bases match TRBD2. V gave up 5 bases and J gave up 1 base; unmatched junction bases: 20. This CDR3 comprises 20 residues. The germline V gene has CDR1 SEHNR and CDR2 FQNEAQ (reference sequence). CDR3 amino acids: CASSPGGAKSGRASSYEQYF. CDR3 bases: TGTGCCAGCAGCCCGGGCGGGGCGAAAAGCGGGAGGGCCTCGTCCTACGAGCAGTACTTC.

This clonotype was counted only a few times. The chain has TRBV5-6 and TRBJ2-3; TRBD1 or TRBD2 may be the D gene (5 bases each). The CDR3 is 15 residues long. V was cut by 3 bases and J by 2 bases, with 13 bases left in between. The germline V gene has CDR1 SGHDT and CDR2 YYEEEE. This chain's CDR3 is CASSYGAANTDTQYF. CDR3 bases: TGTGCCAGCAGCTACGGGGCAGCAAACACAGATACGCAGTATTTT.

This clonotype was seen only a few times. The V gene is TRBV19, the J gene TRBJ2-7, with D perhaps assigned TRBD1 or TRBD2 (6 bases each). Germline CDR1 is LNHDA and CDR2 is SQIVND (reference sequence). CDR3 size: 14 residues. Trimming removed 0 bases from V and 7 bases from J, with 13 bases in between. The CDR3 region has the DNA TGTGCCAGTAGTATAGATCCGGGGGCAAGGGAGCAGTACTTC. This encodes CASSIDPGAREQYF.

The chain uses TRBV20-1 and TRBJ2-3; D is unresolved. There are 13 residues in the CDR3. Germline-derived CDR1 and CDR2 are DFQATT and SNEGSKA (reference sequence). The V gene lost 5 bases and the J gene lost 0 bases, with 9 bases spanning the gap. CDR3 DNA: TGCAGTGCTTTAGGAGAGAGCACAGATACGCAGTATTTT. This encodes CSALGESTDTQYF.

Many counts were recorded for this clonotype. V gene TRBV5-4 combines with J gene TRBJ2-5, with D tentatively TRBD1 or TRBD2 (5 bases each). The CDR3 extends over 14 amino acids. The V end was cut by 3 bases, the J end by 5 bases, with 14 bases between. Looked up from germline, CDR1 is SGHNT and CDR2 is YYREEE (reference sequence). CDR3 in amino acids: CASSYRDPGETQYF. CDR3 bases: TGTGCCAGCAGCTATCGGGACCCCGGGGAGACCCAGTACTTC.

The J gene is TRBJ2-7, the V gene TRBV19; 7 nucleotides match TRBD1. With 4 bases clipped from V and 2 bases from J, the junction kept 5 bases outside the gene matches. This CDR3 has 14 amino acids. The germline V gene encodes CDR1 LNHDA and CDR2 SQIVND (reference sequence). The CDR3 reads CASSTGTDPYEQYF. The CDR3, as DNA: TGTGCCAGTAGTACCGGGACAGATCCCTACGAGCAGTACTTC.

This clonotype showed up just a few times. The CDR3: CASMPTGIGETQYF. CDR3 nucleotide sequence: TGCGCCAGCATGCCGACAGGGATAGGGGAGACCCAGTACTTC. The chain uses TRBV4-1 and TRBJ2-5; 7 positions match TRBD1. V trimming: 7 bases; J trimming: 5 bases; junction bases outside the gene matches: 10. Germline CDR1 reads MGHRA; CDR2 reads YSYEKL. The CDR3 consists of 14 residues.

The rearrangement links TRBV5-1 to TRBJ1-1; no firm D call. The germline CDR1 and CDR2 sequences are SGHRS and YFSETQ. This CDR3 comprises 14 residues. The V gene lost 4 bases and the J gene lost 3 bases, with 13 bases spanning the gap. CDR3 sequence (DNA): TGCGCCAGCAGCAAGGCGACGAGGTACACTGAAGCTTTCTTT. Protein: CASSKATRYTEAFF.

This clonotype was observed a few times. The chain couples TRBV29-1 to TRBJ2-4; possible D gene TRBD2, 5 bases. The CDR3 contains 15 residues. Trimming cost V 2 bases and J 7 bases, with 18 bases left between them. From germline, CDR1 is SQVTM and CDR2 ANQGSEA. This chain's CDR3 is CSVERSGLGGNIQYF. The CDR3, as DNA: TGCAGCGTTGAACGTTCCGGGTTGGGCGGGAACATTCAGTACTTC.